These 3 T cell receptor beta chains originate from one sample sequenced in a study of cytomegalovirus exposure and HLA in healthy donors. The PCR contained 60 Vbeta and 13 Jbeta primers. Method: immunoSEQ multiplex PCR; TCRdb's copy keeps in-frame clones and lacks some. Here the sample spans around 180,000 clones, roughly 70% being singletons. The specimen sequenced was PBMCs. These receptors were obtained from a girl under 18 in good health and CMV-seronegative.

The chain links TRBV11-2 to TRBJ2-3, with 7 bases aligning to TRBD2. With V trimmed by 5 bases and J by 1 base, 3 bases remained unmatched. Germline lookup yields CDR1 SGHAT and CDR2 FQNNGV. This CDR3 has 14 residues. DNA of the CDR3: TGTGCCAGCAGCACGGGGGGAGGCACAGATACGCAGTATTTT. The encoded protein is CASSTGGGTDTQYF. Based on the CDR3 plus reference TRBV11-2 and TRBJ2-3, the full variable domain is EAGVAQSPRYKIIEKRQSVAFWCNPISGHATLYWYQQILGQGPKLLIQFQNNGVVDDSQLPKDRFSAERLKGVDSTLKIQPAKLEDSAVYLCASSTGGGTDTQYFGPGTRLTVL.

The chain has TRBV10-1 and TRBJ2-1; TRBD1 agrees at 9 bases. Germline V gene sequence: CDR1 WNHNN, CDR2 SYGVQD (reference sequence). J lost 3 bases, V lost 4 bases, and 1 base had no gene match. This CDR3 spans 14 amino acids. CDR3 residues: CASSAGQGYNEQFF. The CDR3 DNA sequence: TGCGCCAGCAGTGCGGGACAGGGCTACAATGAGCAGTTCTTC.

This clone was observed once. The chain is built from TRBV6-5 and TRBJ2-1; D gene unclear. The CDR3 runs 15 residues. Germline assignment: CDR1 MNHEY and CDR2 SVGAGI. V lost 6 bases and J lost 2, with 14 bases in between. In DNA, the CDR3 is TGTGCCAGCAGCCCACTCGACTTAGCCTACAATGAGCAGTTCTTC. Its protein product is CASSPLDLAYNEQFF.